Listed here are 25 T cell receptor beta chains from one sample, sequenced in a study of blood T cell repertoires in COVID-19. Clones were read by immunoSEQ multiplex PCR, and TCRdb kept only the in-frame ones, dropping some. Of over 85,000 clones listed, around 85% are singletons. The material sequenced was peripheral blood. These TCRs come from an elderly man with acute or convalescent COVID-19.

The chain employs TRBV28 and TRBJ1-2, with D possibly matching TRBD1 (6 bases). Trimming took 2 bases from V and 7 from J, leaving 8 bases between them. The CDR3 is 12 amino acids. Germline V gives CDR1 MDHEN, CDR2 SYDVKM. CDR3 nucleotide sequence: TGTGCCAGCAGTTTAGCCAGGGGTGGCTACACCTTC. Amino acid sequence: CASSLARGGYTF.

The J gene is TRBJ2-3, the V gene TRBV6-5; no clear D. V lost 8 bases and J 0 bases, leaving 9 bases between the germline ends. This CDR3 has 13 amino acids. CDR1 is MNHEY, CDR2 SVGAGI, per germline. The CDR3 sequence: CASVRDSTDTQYF. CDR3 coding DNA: TGTGCCAGCGTTAGAGATAGCACAGATACGCAGTATTTT.

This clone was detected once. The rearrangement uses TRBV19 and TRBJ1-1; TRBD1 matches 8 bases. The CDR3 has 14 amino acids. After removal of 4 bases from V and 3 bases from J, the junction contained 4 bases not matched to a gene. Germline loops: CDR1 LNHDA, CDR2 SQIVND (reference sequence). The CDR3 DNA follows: TGTGCCAGTAGTAAGGACAGGGTGGACACTGAAGCTTTCTTT. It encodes CASSKDRVDTEAFF. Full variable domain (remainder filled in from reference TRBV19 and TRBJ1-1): DGGITQSPKYLFRKEGQNVTLSCEQNLNHDAMYWYRQDPGQGLRLIYYSQIVNDFQKGDIAEGYSVSREKKESFPLTVTSAQKNPTAFYLCASSKDRVDTEAFFGQGTRLTVV.

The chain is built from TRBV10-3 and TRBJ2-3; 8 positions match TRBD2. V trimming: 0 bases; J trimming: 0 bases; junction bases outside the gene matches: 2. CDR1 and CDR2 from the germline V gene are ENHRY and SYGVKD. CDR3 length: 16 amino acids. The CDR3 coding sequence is TGTGCCATCAGTGAGTCCGCGGGAGGTAGCACAGATACGCAGTATTTT. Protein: CAISESAGGSTDTQYF.

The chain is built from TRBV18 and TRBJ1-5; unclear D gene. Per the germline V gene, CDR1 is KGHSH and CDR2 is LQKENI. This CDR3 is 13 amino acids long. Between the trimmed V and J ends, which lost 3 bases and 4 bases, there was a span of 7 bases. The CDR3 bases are TGTGCCAGCTCACCGAGTAAAAATCAGCCCCAGCATTTT. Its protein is CASSPSKNQPQHF.

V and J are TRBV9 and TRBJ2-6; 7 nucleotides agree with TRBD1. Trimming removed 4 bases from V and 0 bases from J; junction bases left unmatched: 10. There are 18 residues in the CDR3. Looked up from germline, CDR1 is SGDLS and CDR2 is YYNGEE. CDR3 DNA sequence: TGTGCCAGCAGCCTCTGGGGCGACAGGGACTCTGGGGCCAACGTCCTGACTTTC. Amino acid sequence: CASSLWGDRDSGANVLTF. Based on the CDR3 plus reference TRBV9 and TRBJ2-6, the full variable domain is DSGVTQTPKHLITATGQRVTLRCSPRSGDLSVYWYQQSLDQGLQFLIQYYNGEERAKGNILERFSAQQFPDLHSELNLSSLELGDSALYFCASSLWGDRDSGANVLTFGAGSRLTVL.

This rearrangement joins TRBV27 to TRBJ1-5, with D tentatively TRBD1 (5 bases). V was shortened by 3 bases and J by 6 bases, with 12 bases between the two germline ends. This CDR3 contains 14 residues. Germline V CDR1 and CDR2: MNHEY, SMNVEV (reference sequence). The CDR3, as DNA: TGTGCCAGCAGTTTCGGGCAGGGTTTTCAGCCCCAGCATTTT. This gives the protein CASSFGQGFQPQHF.

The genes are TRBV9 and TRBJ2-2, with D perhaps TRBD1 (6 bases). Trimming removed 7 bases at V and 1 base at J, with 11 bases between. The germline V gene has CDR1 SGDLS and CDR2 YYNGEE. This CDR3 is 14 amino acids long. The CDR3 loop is CASGQSGNTGELFF. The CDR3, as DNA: TGTGCCAGCGGACAGAGCGGGAACACCGGGGAGCTGTTTTTT.

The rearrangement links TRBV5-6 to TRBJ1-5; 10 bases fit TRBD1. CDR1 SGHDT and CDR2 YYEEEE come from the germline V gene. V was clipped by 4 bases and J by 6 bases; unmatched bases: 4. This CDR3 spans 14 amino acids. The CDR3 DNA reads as TGTGCCAGCAGCCTTGACAGGGGGCTTCAGCCCCAGCATTTT. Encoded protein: CASSLDRGLQPQHF. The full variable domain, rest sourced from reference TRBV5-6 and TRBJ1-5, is DAGVTQSPTHLIKTRGQQVTLRCSPKSGHDTVSWYQQALGQGPQFIFQYYEEEERQRGNFPDRFSGHQFPNYSSELNVNALLLGDSALYLCASSLDRGLQPQHFGDGTRLSIL.

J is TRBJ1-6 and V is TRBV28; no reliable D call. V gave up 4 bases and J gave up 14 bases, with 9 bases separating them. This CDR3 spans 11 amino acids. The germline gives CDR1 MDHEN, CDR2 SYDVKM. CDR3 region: CASSSPLTLHF. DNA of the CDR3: TGTGCCAGCAGTTCCCCTCTAACCCTCCACTTT.

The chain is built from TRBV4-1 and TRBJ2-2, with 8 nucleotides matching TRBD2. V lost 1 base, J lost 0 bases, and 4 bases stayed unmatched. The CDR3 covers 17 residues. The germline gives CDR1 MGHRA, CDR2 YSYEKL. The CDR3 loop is CASSQVSGAANTGELFF. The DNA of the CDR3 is TGCGCCAGCAGCCAAGTTAGCGGGGCCGCGAACACCGGGGAGCTGTTTTTT.

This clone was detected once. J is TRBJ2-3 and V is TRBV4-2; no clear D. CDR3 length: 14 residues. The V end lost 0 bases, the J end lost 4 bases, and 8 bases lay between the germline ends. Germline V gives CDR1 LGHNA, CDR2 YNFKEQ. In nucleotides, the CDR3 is TGTGCCAGCAGCCAAGAGGGTAGCTCAGATACGCAGTATTTT. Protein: CASSQEGSSDTQYF.

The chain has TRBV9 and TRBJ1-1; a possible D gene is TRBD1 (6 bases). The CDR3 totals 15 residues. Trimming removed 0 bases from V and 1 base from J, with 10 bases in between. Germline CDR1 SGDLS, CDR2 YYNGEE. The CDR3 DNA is TGTGCCAGCAGCGTAGCGCAGGGGAAGAACACTGAAGCTTTCTTT. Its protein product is CASSVAQGKNTEAFF.

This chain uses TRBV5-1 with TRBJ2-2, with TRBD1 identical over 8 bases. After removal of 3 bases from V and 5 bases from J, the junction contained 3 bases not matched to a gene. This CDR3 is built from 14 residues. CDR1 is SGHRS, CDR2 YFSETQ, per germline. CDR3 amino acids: CASSYRDRTGELFF. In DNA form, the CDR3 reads TGCGCCAGCAGCTACCGGGACAGGACCGGGGAGCTGTTTTTT.

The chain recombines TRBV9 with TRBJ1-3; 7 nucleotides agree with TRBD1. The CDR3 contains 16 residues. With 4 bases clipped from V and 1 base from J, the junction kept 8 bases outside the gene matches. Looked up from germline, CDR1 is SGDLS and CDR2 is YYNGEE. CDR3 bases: TGTGCCAGCAGCCGGACAGGAACTACTTCTGGAAACACCATATATTTT. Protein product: CASSRTGTTSGNTIYF.

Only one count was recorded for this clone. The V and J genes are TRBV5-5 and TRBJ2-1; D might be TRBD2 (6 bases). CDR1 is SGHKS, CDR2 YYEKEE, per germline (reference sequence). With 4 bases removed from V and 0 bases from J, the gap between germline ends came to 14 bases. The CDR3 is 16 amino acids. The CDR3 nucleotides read TGTGCCAGCAGCCGGAGACTAGGGAACTCCTACAATGAGCAGTTCTTC. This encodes CASSRRLGNSYNEQFF.

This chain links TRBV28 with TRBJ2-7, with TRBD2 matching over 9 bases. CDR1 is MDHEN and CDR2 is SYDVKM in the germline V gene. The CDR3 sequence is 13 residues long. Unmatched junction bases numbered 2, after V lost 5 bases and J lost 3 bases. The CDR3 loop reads CASSGLAIYEQYF. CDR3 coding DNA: TGTGCCAGCAGTGGACTAGCGATCTACGAGCAGTACTTC.

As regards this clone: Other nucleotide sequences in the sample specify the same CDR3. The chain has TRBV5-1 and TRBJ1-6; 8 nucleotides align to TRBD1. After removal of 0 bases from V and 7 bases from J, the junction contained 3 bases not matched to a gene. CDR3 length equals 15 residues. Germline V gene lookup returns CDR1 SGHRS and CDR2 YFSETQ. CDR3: CASSLGPGGNSPLHF. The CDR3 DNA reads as TGCGCCAGCAGCTTGGGGCCAGGGGGCAATTCACCCCTCCACTTT.

This chain's CDR3 is CASSEAFSYEQYF. DNA of the CDR3: TGTGCCAGCAGTGAAGCCTTCTCCTACGAGCAGTACTTC. The V gene is TRBV6-1, the J gene TRBJ2-7; no firm D call. The germline CDR1 and CDR2 sequences are MNHNS and SASEGT. The CDR3 has 13 amino acids. Trimming cost V 0 bases and J 0 bases, with 3 bases left between them.

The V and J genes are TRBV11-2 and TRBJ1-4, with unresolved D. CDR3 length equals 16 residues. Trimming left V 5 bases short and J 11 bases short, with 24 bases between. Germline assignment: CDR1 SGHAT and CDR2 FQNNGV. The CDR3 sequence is CASSRTQRVHEGKLFF. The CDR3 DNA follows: TGTGCCAGCAGCCGCACACAGAGGGTGCATGAAGGGAAACTGTTTTTT.

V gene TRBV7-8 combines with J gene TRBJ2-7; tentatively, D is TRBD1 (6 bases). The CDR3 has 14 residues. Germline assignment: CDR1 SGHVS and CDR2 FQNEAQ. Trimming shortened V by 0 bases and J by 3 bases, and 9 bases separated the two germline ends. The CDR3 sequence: CASSLAGAGYEQYF. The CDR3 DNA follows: TGTGCCAGCAGCTTAGCGGGGGCAGGCTACGAGCAGTACTTC. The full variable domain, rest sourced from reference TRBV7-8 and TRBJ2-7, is GAGVSQSPRYKVAKRGQDVALRCDPISGHVSLFWYQQALGQGPEFLTYFQNEAQLDKSGLPSDRFFAERPEGSVSTLKIQRTQQEDSAVYLCASSLAGAGYEQYFGPGTRLTVT.

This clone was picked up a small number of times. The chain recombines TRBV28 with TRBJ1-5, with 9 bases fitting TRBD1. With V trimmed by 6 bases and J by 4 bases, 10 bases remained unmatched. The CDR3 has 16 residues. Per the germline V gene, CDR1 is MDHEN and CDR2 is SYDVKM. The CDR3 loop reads CASSQTKQGANQPQHF. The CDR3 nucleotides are TGTGCCAGCAGCCAAACTAAACAGGGGGCAAATCAGCCCCAGCATTTT.

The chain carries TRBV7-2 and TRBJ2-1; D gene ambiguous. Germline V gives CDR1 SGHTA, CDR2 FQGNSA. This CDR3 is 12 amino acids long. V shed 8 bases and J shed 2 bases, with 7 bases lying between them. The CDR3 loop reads CASGRPYNEQFF. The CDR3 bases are TGTGCCAGCGGCAGGCCCTACAATGAGCAGTTCTTC.

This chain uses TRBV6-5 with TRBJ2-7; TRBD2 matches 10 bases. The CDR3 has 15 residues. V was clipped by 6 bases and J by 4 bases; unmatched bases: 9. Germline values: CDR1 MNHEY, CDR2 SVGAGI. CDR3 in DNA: TGTGCCAGCAGGCTTCAGACTAGCGGGCGGTACGAGCAGTACTTC. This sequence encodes CASRLQTSGRYEQYF.

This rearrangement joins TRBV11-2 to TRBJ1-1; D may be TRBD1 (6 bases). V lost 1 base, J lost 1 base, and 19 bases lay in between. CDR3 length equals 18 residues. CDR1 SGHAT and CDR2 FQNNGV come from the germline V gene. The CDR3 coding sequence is TGTGCCAGCAGCTTAGGAATAGGGTCAGGGGATCAGAACACTGAAGCTTTCTTT. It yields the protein CASSLGIGSGDQNTEAFF.